A single count supports the clone carrying this TCR beta chain. Germline CDR1 reads MNHGY; CDR2 reads SAAAGT. Trimming removed 6 bases at V and 0 bases at J, with 18 bases between. The CDR3 extends over 16 amino acids. The data are from a study of read filtering for tumor transcriptome and immune sequencing. From roughly 390 ng of RNA, a library with molecular barcoded alpha/delta and beta/gamma adaptors was made. One entry per CDR3 protein results from TCRdb running MiXCR on the reads. Of around 25,000 distinct CDR3 sequences in the sample, around a fifth were seen once. The rearrangement joins TRBV6-8 to TRBJ2-7, with a tentative D call TRBD2 (6 bases). The origin of this receptor is a donor aged 40 or older with multiple myeloma. Sequencing used a population of CD138-negative cells sorted from bone marrow. The CDR3, as DNA: TGTGCCAGCAGCCGCCCGGGACTGACGAACTCCTACGAGCAGTACTTC. It is translated as CASSRPGLTNSYEQYF.